This record covers a single TCR beta chain. What it binds is unknown. At one end, the junction sequence differs from germline, possibly due to a read error. The data stem from a study of T cells after yellow fever vaccination. Overall study: When fractions had low cell numbers, they were prepared with SMART-Seq v4 Ultra Low Input. Study-level results: Clonotype sharing between CD4 and CD8 compartments was small.

Production of TCR cDNA was by 5'RACE template switching, which also added a universal primer site and UMIs. TCRdb ran MiXCR on the 5' RACE reads and lists one entry per CDR3 protein. This table holds 300,000 to 400,000 distinct CDR3 sequences, roughly 10% found once. Germline lookup yields CDR1 ENHRY and CDR2 SYGVKD. This CDR3 contains 13 residues. This sequence joins TRBV10-3 and TRBJ1-1; D remains ambiguous. The TCR was taken from a man between 18 and 29 years old who received the YFV17D yellow fever vaccine. This material consisted of CD4+ T cells sorted from PBMCs, taken 45 days after the yellow fever booster vaccination. CDR3 in amino acids: CAISIVENTEAYF. CDR3 DNA sequence: TGTGCCATCAGTATTGTCGAGAACACTGAAGCTTACTTT.